Listed below are T cell receptor beta chains from one sample, sequenced in a study of OX40 agonist ivuxolimab in advanced cancers. The method was immunoSEQ multiplex PCR; TCRdb's version includes in-frame clones alone and lacks a portion of them. The sample holds about 20,000 clones, approximately 87% seen once. This material consisted of CD4+ or CD8+ T cells sorted from blood, taken in a trial of the OX40 agonist ivuxolimab. These TCRs come from an adult with an advanced solid tumor such as melanoma, head and neck, liver or kidney cancer. Both conserved end residues are part of each CDR3. A D gene is named only where the DNA matches it firmly. The listing skips clone size in some rows; elsewhere it reads once, few, many or a size class.

TRBD2	TRBV28	NA	TRBJ2-5	TGTGCCAGCAATTTAGCGGGAGTTCCGCAGGAGACCCAGTACTTC	CASNLAGVPQETQYF
TRBD2	TRBV5-6	NA	TRBJ2-7	TGTGCCAGCAGCCTGGGGGGAGGGAGTAGACACGAGCAGTACTTC	CASSLGGGSRHEQYF
TRBD2	TRBV9	once	TRBJ2-3	TGTGCCAGCAAGGAGGCGGGAGGCACAGATACGCAGTATTTT	CASKEAGGTDTQYF
NA	TRBV30	NA	TRBJ1-1	TGTGCCTGGAGTCCAGGGATAGGCACTGAAGCTTTCTTT	CAWSPGIGTEAFF
NA	TRBV9	NA	TRBJ1-1	TGTGCCAGCAGCGTAGATCAGGGCACTGAAGCTTTCTTT	CASSVDQGTEAFF
NA	TRBV9	NA	TRBJ2-7	TGTGCCAGCAGCGTCGGGACAGCGGGCTACGAGCAGTACTTC	CASSVGTAGYEQYF
TRBD2	TRBV6-5	NA	TRBJ2-7	TGTGCCAGCAGCCAGCGGGGACTATTCTACGAGCAGTACTTC	CASSQRGLFYEQYF
TRBD1	TRBV7-3	NA	TRBJ1-1	TGTGCCAGCAGCCAGGGGGTCGATCCCACTGAAGCTTTCTTT	CASSQGVDPTEAFF
NA	TRBV5-6	medium-sized	TRBJ2-2	TGTGCCAGCGACTACAGAGGAACCGGGGAGCTGTTTTTT	CASDYRGTGELFF
TRBD2	TRBV5-6	NA	TRBJ2-1	TGTGCCAGCAGCTCAGAAGGACTAGCGGGAGTCAATGAGCAGTTCTTC	CASSSEGLAGVNEQFF
TRBD2	TRBV4-2	NA	TRBJ2-7	TGTGCCAGCAGCCAGGACGGGACTAGCTACGAGCAGTACTTC	CASSQDGTSYEQYF
NA	TRBV7-7	NA	TRBJ2-2	TGTGCTAGCAGCTTGGTGGCGGGGAGCGGGGAGCTGTTTTTT	CASSLVAGSGELFF
TRBD2	TRBV4-3	NA	TRBJ2-1	TGCGCCAGCAGCCAAGATGGGACTAGCGGGGCTAATGAGCAGTTCTTC	CASSQDGTSGANEQFF
TRBD1	TRBV28	NA	TRBJ1-5	TGTGCCAGCACCCAGGAGGGGGCACGGCAGCCCCAGCATTTT	CASTQEGARQPQHF
NA	TRBV2	NA	TRBJ2-7	TGTGCCAGCAGTGACAGCAACTACGAGCAGTACTTC	CASSDSNYEQYF
NA	TRBV5-8	few	TRBJ2-2	TGTGCCAGCAGCTTGGTTCCGGAACAGACCACCGGGGAGCTGTTTTTT	CASSLVPEQTTGELFF
NA	TRBV21-1	NA	TRBJ1-5	TGTGCCAGCAGCACACGACAGGATAGCAATCAGCCCCAGCATTTT	CASSTRQDSNQPQHF
NA	TRBV13	NA	TRBJ1-1	TGTGCCAGCAGCACGACAGGGAACACTGAAGCTTTCTTT	CASSTTGNTEAFF
TRBD2	TRBV13	NA	TRBJ2-3	TGTGCCAGCAGTTCTAGCGGGATTGCTAGCACAGATACGCAGTATTTT	CASSSSGIASTDTQYF
NA	TRBV2	NA	TRBJ1-2	TGTGCCAGCAGGGGGACCGGCAATGACTACACCTTC	CASRGTGNDYTF